Listed below are T cell receptor beta chains from one sample, sequenced in a study of CD8 T cells in Susac syndrome. A single record per CDR3 protein comes from TCRdb applying MiXCR to the immunoSEQ multiplex PCR reads. This sample has about 90,000 distinct CDR3 sequences, with about 93% found just once. Sequenced input: CD8+ T cells from PBMCs. These receptors all come from a human donor in good health. Each CDR3 is given with its conserved first and last residue. A D gene is named only where the DNA matches it firmly. Where a row states a size, it is once, few, many or the class of an expanded clone; other rows omit it.

CDR3 protein	CDR3 DNA	clone size	V gene	J gene	D gene
CASRPGTPKGGPQHF	TGTGCCAGCAGACCCGGGACACCTAAAGGTGGGCCCCAGCATTTT	.	TRBV6-2/TRBV6-3	TRBJ1-5	.
CASSMWETNQPQHF	TGTGCCAGTAGTATGTGGGAGACCAATCAGCCCCAGCATTTT	.	TRBV19	TRBJ1-5	.
CASSVGAGTYEQYF	TGTGCCAGCAGCGTAGGGGCGGGAACCTACGAGCAGTACTTC	.	TRBV9	TRBJ2-7	.
CAWREQGLTEAFF	TGTGCCTGGAGAGAACAGGGCCTTACTGAAGCTTTCTTT	.	TRBV30	TRBJ1-1	.
CASSFFGFSNNEQFF	TGTGCCAGCAGCTTTTTCGGATTTTCCAACAATGAGCAGTTCTTC	.	TRBV5-4	TRBJ2-1	.
CASSSERDRAAYEQYF	TGTGCCAGCTCATCGGAACGGGACAGGGCGGCCTACGAGCAGTACTTC	.	TRBV18	TRBJ2-7	TRBD1
CASSQDPEGYEQYF	TGCGCCAGCAGCCAAGATCCTGAGGGTTACGAGCAGTACTTC	.	TRBV4-1	TRBJ2-7	.
CASRRTGYYGYTF	TGTGCCAGCAGACGGACAGGGTACTATGGCTACACCTTC	.	TRBV6-5	TRBJ1-2	TRBD1
CASSEHAGGSRYTF	TGTGCCAGCAGTGAACACGCAGGGGGCAGTCGCTACACCTTC	.	TRBV25-1	TRBJ1-2	TRBD1
CASSQGISTDTQYF	TGTGCCAGCAGCCAAGGAATCTCAACAGATACGCAGTATTTT	.	TRBV3-1	TRBJ2-3	.
CASSPRRGVETQYF	TGTGCCAGCAGCCCCAGGAGGGGGGTAGAGACCCAGTACTTC	.	TRBV7-6	TRBJ2-5	.
CASSLGVADEQYF	TGTGCCAGCAGCCTCGGGGTCGCGGACGAGCAGTACTTC	.	TRBV7-3	TRBJ2-7	.
CSVSQYSGNTIYF	TGCAGCGTCTCACAGTACTCTGGAAACACCATATATTTT	.	TRBV29-1	TRBJ1-3	.
CASSLSPGETEAFF	TGTGCCAGCAGCTTAAGTCCGGGTGAGACTGAAGCTTTCTTT	once	TRBV7-6	TRBJ1-1	.
CASSLITGGEQYF	TGTGCCAGCAGTTTGATAACAGGGGGCGAGCAGTACTTC	.	TRBV27	TRBJ2-7	TRBD1
CSVGPDGAHGYTF	TGCAGCGTTGGGCCCGACGGCGCCCATGGCTACACCTTC	.	TRBV29-1	TRBJ1-2	.
CSAREPGNYGYTF	TGCAGTGCTAGAGAACCGGGGAACTATGGCTACACCTTC	.	TRBV20-1	TRBJ1-2	.
CASSPSGGANTEAFF	TGTGCCAGTAGCCCCTCCGGGGGGGCGAACACTGAAGCTTTCTTT	once	TRBV19	TRBJ1-1	.
CASSQDKPSRGSPLHF	TGCGCCAGCAGCCAAGATAAGCCCTCCCGTGGGTCACCCCTCCACTTT	.	TRBV4-1	TRBJ1-6	.
CASSLLGSEAFF	TGTGCCAGCAGCTTACTGGGTTCTGAAGCTTTCTTT	.	TRBV7-6	TRBJ1-1	.
CASSSGQGAYGYTF	TGTGCCAGCAGCTCCGGACAGGGTGCCTATGGCTACACCTTC	.	TRBV9	TRBJ1-2	TRBD1
CASSMGSLVQYF	TGTGCCAGCAGCATGGGATCTTTGGTGCAGTACTTC	.	TRBV5-6	TRBJ2-7	.
CASSQGGGGRTGELFF	TGTGCCAGCAGCCAAGGAGGGGGGGGACGGACCGGGGAGCTGTTTTTT	once	TRBV4-2	TRBJ2-2	.
CASSLGAKRPLHF	TGTGCCAGCAGCTTAGGGGCCAAAAGACCCCTCCACTTT	once	TRBV7-9	TRBJ1-6	.
CAISSATEAFF	TGTGCCATCAGTTCGGCGACTGAAGCTTTCTTT	once	TRBV10-3	TRBJ1-1	.
CASSRGATDTQYF	TGTGCCAGCAGTCGCGGGGCGACAGATACGCAGTATTTT	.	TRBV25-1	TRBJ2-3	.
CASSQVVVGRLGYTF	TGTGCCAGCAGCCAAGTCGTGGTAGGCCGGTTGGGCTACACCTTC	.	TRBV3-1	TRBJ1-2	.
CASDGDGLGETQYF	TGCGCCAGCGATGGAGACGGGCTCGGGGAGACCCAGTACTTC	.	TRBV5-1	TRBJ2-5	.
CASSLAPAGGTDTQYF	TGCGCCAGCAGCTTGGCCCCAGCGGGGGGCACAGATACGCAGTATTTT	.	TRBV5-1	TRBJ2-3	TRBD2